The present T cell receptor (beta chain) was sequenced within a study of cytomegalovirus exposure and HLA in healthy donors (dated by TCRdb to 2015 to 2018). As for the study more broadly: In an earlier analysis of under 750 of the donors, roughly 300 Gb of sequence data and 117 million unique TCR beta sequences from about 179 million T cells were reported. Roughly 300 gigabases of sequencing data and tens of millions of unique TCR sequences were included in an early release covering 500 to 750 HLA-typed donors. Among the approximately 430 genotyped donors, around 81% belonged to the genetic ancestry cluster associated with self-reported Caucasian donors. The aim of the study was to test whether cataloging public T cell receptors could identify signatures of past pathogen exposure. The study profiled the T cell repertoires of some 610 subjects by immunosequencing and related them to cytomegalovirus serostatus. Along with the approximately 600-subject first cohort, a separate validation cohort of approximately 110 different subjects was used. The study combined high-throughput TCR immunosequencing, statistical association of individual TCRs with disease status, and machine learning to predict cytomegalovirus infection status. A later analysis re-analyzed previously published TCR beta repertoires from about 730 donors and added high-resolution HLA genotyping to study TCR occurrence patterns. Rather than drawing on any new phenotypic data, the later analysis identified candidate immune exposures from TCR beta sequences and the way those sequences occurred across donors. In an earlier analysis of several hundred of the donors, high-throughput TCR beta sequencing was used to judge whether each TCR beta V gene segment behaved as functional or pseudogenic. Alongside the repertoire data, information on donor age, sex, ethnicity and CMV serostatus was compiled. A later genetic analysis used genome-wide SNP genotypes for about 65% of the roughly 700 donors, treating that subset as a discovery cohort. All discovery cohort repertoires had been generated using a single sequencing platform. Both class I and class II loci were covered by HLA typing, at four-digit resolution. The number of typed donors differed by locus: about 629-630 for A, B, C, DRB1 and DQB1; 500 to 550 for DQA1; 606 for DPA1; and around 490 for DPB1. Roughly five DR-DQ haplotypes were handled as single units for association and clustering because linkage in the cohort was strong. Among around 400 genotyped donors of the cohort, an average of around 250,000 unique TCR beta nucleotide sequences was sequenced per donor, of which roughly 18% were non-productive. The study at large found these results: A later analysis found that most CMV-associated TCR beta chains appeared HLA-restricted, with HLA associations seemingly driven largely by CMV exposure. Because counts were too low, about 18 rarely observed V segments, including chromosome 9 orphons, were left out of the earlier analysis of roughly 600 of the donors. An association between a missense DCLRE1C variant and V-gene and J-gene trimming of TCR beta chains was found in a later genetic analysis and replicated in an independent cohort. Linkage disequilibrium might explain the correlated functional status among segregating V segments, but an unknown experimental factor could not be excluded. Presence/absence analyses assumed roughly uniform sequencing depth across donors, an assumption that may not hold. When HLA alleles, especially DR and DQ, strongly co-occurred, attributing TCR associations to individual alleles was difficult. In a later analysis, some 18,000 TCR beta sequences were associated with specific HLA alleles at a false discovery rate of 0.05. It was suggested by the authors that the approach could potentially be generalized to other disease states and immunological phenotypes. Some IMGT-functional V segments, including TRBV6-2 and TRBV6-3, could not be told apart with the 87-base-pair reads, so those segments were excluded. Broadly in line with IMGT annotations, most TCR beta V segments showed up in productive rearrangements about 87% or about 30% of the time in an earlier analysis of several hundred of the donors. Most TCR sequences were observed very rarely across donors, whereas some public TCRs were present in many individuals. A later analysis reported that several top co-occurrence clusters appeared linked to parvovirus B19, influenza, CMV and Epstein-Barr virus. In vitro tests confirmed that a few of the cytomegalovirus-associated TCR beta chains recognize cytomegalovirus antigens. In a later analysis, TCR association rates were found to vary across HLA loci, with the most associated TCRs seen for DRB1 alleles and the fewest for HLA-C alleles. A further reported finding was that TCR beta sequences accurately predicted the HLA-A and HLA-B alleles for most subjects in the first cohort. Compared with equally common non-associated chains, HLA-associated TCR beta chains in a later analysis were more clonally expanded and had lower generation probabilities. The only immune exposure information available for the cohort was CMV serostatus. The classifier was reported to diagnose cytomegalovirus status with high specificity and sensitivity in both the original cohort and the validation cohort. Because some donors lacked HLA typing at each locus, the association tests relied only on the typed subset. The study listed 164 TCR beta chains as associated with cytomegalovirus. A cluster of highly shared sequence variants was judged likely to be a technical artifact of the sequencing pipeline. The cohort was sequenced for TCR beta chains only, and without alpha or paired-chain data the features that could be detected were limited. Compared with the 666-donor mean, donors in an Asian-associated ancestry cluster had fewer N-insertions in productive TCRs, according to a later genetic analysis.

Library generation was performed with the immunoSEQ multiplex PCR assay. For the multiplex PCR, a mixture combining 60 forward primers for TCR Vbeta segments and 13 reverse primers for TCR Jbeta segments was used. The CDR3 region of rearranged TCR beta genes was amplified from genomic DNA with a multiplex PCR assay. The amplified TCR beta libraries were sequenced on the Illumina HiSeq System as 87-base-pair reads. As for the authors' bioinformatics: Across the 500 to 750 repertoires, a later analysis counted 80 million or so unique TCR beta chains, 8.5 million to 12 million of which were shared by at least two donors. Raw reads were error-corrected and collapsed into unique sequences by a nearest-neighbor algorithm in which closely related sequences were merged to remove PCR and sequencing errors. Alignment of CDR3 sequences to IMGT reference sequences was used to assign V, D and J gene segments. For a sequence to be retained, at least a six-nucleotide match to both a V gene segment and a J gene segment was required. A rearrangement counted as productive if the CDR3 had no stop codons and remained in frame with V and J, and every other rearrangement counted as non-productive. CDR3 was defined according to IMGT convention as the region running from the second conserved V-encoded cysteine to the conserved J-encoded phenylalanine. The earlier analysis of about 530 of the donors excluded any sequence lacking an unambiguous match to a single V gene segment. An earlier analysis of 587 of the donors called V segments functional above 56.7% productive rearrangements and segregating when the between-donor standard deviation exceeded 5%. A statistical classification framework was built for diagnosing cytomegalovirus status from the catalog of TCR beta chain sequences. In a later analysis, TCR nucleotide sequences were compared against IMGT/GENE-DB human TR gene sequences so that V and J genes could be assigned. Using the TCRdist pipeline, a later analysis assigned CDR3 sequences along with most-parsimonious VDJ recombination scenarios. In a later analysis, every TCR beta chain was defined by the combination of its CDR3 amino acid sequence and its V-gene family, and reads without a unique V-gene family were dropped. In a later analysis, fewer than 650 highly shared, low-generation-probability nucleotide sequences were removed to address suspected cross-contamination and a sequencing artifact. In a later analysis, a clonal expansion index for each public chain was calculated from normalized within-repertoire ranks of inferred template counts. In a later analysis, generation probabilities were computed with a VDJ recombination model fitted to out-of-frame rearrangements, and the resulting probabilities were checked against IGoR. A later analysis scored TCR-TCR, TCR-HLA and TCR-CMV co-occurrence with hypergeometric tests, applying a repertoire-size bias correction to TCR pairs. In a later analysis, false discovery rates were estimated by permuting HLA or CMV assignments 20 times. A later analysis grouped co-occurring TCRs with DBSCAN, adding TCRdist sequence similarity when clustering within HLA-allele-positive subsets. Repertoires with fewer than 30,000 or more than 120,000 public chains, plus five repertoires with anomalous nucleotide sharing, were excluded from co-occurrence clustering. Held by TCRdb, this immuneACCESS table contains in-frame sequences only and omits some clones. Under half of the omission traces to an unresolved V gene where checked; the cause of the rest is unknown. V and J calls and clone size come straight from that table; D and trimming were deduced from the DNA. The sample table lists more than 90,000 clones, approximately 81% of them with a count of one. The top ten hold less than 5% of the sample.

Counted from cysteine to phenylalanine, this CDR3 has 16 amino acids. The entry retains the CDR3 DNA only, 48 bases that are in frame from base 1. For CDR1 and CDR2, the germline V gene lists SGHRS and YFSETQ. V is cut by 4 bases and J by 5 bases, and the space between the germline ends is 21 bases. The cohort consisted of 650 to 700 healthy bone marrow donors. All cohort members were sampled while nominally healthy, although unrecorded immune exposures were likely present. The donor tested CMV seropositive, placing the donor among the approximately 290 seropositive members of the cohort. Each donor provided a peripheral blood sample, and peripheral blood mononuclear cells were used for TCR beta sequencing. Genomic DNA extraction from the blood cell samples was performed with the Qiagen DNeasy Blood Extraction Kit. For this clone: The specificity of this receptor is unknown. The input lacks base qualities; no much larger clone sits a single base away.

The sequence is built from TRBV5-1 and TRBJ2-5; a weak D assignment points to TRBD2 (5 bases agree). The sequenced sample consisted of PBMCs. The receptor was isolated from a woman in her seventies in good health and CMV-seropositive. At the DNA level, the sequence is TGCGCCAGCAGCACGTCCGAGGTGCGGGTAGGGGAGACCCAGTACTTC. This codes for CASSTSEVRVGETQYF.